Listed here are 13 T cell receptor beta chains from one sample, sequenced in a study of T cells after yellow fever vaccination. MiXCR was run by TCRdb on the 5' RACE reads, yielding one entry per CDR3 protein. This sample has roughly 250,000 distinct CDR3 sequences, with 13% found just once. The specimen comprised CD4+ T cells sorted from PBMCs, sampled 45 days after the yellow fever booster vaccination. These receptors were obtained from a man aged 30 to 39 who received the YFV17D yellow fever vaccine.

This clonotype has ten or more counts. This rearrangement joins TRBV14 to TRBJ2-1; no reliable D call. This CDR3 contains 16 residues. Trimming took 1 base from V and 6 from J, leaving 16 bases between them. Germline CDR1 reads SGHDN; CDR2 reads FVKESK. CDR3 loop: CASSQVKGPKGNEQFF. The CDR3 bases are TGTGCCAGCAGCCAAGTTAAAGGACCAAAAGGCAATGAGCAGTTCTTC.

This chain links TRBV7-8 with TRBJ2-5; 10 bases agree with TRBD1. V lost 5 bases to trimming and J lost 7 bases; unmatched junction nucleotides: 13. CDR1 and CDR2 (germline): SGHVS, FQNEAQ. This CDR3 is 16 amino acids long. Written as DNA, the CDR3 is TGTGCCAGCAGCCAAACGACAGGGGGCAAAGGGGGGACCCAGTACTTC. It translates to CASSQTTGGKGGTQYF.

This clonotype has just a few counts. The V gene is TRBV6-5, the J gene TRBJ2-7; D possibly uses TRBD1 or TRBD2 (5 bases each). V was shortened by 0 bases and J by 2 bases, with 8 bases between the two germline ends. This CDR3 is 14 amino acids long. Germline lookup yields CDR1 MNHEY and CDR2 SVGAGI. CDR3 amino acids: CASSYSWGPYEQYF. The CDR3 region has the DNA TGTGCCAGCAGTTACTCGTGGGGACCCTACGAGCAGTACTTC.

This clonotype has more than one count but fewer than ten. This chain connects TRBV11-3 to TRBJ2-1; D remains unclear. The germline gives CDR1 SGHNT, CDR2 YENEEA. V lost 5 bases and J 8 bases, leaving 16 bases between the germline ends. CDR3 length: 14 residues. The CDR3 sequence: CASSAGPKGDEQFF. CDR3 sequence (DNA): TGTGCCAGCAGCGCCGGGCCCAAGGGCGATGAGCAGTTCTTC.

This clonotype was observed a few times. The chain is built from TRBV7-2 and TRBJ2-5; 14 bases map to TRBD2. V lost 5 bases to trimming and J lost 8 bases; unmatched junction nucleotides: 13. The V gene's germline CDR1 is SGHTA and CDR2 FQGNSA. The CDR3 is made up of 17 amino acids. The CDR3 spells CASSVLTSGRVTSTQYF. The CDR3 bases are TGTGCCAGCAGCGTCCTGACTAGCGGGAGGGTGACAAGTACCCAGTACTTC.

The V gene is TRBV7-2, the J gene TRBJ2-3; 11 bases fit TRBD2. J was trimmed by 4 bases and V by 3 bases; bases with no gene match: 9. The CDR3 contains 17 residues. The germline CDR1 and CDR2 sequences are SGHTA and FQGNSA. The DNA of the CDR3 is TGTGCCAGCAGCTTCTCCTCACTAGCGGGAGTGGCAGATACGCAGTATTTT. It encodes CASSFSSLAGVADTQYF.

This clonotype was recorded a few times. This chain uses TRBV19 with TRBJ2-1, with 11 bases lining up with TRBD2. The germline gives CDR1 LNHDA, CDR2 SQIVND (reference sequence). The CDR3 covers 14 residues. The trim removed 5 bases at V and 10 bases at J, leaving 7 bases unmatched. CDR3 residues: CASSPGLAVPEQFF. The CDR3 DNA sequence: TGTGCCAGTAGTCCGGGACTAGCGGTTCCCGAGCAGTTCTTC.

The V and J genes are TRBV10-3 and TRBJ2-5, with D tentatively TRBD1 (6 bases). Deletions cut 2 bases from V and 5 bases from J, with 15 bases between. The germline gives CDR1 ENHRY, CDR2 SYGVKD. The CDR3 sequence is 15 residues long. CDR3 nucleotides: TGTGCCATCAGTGAGATTCAGCAGGGGCGGGAGACCCAGTACTTC. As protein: CAISEIQQGRETQYF.

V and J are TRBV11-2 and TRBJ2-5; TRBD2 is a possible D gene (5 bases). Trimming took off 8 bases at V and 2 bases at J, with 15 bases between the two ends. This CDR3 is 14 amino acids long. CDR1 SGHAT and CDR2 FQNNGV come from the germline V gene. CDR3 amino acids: CASSRDYTQETQYF. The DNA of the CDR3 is TGTGCCAGCTCTAGAGACTATACTCAAGAGACCCAGTACTTC.

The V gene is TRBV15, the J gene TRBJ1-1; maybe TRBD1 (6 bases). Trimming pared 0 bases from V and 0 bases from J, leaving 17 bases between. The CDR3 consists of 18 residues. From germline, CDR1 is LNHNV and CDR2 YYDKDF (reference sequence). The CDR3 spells CATSRDRIRGGLNTEAFF. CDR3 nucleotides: TGTGCCACCAGCAGAGATCGTATCAGGGGTGGTCTGAACACTGAAGCTTTCTTT.

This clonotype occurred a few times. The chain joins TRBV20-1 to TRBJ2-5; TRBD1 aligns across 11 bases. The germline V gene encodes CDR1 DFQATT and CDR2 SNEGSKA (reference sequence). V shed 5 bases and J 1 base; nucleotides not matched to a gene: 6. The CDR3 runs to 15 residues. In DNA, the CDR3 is TGCAGTGCTGAGGGGACAGGGGGATCCCAAGAGACCCAGTACTTC. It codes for CSAEGTGGSQETQYF.

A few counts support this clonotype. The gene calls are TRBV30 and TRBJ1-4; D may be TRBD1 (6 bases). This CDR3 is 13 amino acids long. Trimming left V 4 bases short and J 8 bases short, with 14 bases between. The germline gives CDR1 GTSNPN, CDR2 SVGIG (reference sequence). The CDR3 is CAWKRGHQEKLFF. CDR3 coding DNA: TGTGCCTGGAAACGGGGGCACCAAGAAAAACTGTTTTTT.

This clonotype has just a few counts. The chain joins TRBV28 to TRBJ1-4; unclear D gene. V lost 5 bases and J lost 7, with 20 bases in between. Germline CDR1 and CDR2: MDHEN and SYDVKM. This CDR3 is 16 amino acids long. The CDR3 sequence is CASSDLPGRSGEKLFF. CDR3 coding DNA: TGTGCCAGCAGTGACCTCCCGGGGAGAAGTGGTGAAAAACTGTTTTTT.